Included here is one T cell receptor beta chain sequence, with context. The data belong to a study of blood T cell repertoires in COVID-19. Data came from immunoSEQ multiplex PCR; TCRdb stores just in-frame clones and leaves some out. The table lists more than 45,000 clones, under 85% of them singletons. V lost 4 bases and J lost 1; bases outside the gene matches: 4. The length of the CDR3 is 16 residues. Germline assignment: CDR1 SEHNR and CDR2 FQNEAQ (reference sequence). Sample: peripheral blood. The rearrangement links TRBV7-9 to TRBJ1-5; 10 bases are a match to TRBD1. The sequence was obtained from an elderly man in a cohort sampled during active COVID-19. The CDR3 region is CASSSGGQGSNQPQHF. The CDR3 coding sequence is TGTGCCAGCAGCTCGGGGGGACAGGGGAGCAATCAGCCCCAGCATTTT.